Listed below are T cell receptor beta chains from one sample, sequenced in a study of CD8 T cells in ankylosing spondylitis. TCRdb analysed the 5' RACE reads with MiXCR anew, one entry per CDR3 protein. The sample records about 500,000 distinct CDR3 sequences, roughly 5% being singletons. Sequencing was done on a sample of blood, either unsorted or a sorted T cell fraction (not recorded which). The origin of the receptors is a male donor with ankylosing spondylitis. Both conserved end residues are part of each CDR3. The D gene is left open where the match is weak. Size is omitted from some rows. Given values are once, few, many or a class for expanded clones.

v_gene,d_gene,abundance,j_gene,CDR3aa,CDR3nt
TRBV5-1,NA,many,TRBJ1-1,CASSFGGSIEAFF,TGCGCCAGCAGCTTTGGGGGCTCTATTGAAGCTTTCTTT
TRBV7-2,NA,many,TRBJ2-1,CASSPTSIISYNEQFF,TGTGCCAGCAGCCCCACTAGCATCATCTCCTACAATGAGCAGTTCTTC
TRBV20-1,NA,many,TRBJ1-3,CSARDPQGPTIYF,TGCAGTGCTAGAGATCCGCAGGGCCCAACCATATATTTT
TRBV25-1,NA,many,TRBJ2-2,CASSEQDWNTGELFF,TGTGCCAGCAGTGAACAGGATTGGAACACCGGGGAGCTGTTTTTT
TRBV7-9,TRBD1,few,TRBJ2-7,CASSPGQGSREQYF,TGTGCCAGCAGCCCCGGACAGGGGTCTAGGGAGCAGTACTTC
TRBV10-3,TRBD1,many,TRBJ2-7,CAIAGRTGPYEQYF,TGTGCCATAGCCGGACGGACAGGGCCTTACGAGCAGTACTTC
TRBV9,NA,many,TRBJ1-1,CASSVGGYTEAFF,TGTGCCAGCAGCGTAGGGGGTTACACTGAAGCTTTCTTT
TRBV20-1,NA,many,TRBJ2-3,CSACSPLGGGWEDTQYF,TGCAGTGCTTGCTCCCCCTTAGGGGGGGGCTGGGAGGATACGCAGTATTTT
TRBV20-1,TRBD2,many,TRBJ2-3,CSAFSGRAVDTQYF,TGCAGTGCTTTTAGCGGGAGGGCCGTAGATACGCAGTATTTT
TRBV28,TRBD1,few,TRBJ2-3,CASSPGTGGPDTQYF,TGTGCCAGCAGTCCCGGGACAGGGGGCCCAGATACGCAGTATTTT
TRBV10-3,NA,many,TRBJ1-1,CAISPTGWDTEAFF,TGTGCCATCAGCCCGACAGGTTGGGACACTGAAGCTTTCTTT
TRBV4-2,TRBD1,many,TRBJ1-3,CASSTGTGGILLSGNTIYF,TGTGCCAGCAGCACTGGGACAGGGGGCATTCTCCTCTCTGGAAACACCATATATTTT
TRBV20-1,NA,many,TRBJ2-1,CSARDPLPNEQFF,TGCAGTGCTAGAGACCCACTACCCAATGAGCAGTTCTTC
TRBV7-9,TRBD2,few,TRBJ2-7,CASSPSGAVYEQYF,TGTGCCAGCAGCCCCAGCGGGGCCGTCTACGAGCAGTACTTC
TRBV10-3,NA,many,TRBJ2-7,CAISESVGTEIYEQYF,TGTGCCATCAGTGAGTCCGTGGGGACGGAAATCTACGAGCAGTACTTC
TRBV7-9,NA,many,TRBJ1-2,CASSFVKGGDGYTF,TGTGCCAGCAGCTTTGTCAAAGGGGGAGATGGCTACACCTTC
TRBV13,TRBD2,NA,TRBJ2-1,CASSPRLAGFYNEQFF,TGTGCCAGCAGCCCCCGACTAGCGGGGTTCTACAATGAGCAGTTCTTC
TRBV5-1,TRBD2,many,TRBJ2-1,CASSLEAGVEQFF,TGCGCCAGCAGCTTGGAGGCGGGAGTCGAGCAGTTCTTC
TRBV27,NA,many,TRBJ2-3,CASSLVAGGHTDTQYF,TGTGCCAGCAGTTTAGTCGCCGGAGGGCACACAGATACGCAGTATTTT
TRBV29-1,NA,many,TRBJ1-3,CSVVPGAGGNTIYF,TGCAGCGTTGTTCCCGGTGCGGGTGGAAACACCATATATTTT
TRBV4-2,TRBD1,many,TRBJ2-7,CASSQGERDSYYEQYF,TGTGCCAGCAGCCAAGGAGAAAGGGACAGCTACTACGAGCAGTACTTC
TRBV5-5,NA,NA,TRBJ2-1,CASSLYYDSYNEQFF,TGTGCCAGCAGCTTGTACTATGACTCCTACAATGAGCAGTTCTTC
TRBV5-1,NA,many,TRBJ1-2,CASSPHTGDGYTF,TGCGCCAGCAGCCCCCATACGGGGGACGGCTACACCTTC
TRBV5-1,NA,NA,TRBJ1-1,CASSFSGFPTEAFF,TGCGCCAGCAGCTTCTCGGGTTTTCCCACTGAAGCTTTCTTT
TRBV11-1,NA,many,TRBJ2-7,CASTGHSYEQYF,TGTGCCAGCACGGGACACTCCTACGAGCAGTACTTC
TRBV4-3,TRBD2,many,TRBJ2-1,CASSQDQILAATNNEQFF,TGCGCCAGCAGCCAAGATCAGATACTAGCGGCTACCAACAATGAGCAGTTCTTC
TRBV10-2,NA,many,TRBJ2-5,CASSLVDGTLWTQYF,TGCGCCAGCTCCCTGGTGGACGGGACTCTTTGGACCCAGTACTTC
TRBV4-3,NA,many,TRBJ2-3,CASSQDGDGIAQYF,TGCGCCAGCAGCCAAGACGGTGACGGGATTGCGCAGTATTTT
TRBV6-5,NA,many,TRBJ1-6,CASSYSRTVNSPLHF,TGTGCCAGCAGTTACTCGCGGACGGTAAATTCACCCCTCCACTTT
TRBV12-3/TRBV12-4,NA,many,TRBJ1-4,CASSLRVTNEKLFF,TGTGCCAGCAGTTTAAGGGTAACTAATGAAAAACTGTTTTTT
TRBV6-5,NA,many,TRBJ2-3,CASSYGRRTDTQYF,TGTGCCAGCAGTTACGGCAGGCGCACAGATACGCAGTATTTT
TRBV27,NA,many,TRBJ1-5,CASSALPGYQPQHF,TGTGCCAGCAGTGCTCTACCGGGGTACCAGCCCCAGCATTTT
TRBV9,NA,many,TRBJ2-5,CASSKGGETQYF,TGTGCCAGCAGCAAGGGTGGGGAGACCCAGTACTTC
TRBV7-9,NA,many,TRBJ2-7,CASSYQDNYEQYF,TGTGCCAGCAGCTACCAGGACAATTACGAGCAGTACTTC
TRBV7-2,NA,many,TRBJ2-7,CASSLAWGSYEQYF,TGTGCCAGCAGCTTAGCTTGGGGGTCCTACGAGCAGTACTTC
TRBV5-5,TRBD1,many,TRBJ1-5,CASSLRQGESNQPQHF,TGTGCCAGCAGCTTGAGACAGGGAGAGAGCAATCAGCCCCAGCATTTT
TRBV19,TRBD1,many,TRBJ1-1,CASSTLSGTGNTEAFF,TGTGCCAGTAGTACCTTATCCGGGACAGGGAACACTGAAGCTTTCTTT
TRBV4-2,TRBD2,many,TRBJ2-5,CASSQEGLARAGETQYF,TGTGCCAGCAGCCAAGAGGGACTAGCGAGGGCGGGAGAGACCCAGTACTTC
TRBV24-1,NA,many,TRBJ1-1,CATSDPGRETEAFF,TGTGCCACCAGTGATCCGGGACGAGAAACTGAAGCTTTCTTT
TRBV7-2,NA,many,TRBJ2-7,CASSLIGASYEQYF,TGTGCCAGCAGCTTAATAGGAGCCTCCTACGAGCAGTACTTC
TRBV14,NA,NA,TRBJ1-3,CASSQDEGNTIYF,TGTGCCAGCAGCCAAGATGAAGGAAACACCATATATTTT
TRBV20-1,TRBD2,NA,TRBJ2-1,CSATDRRLAAHEQFF,TGCAGTGCTACAGATCGGAGACTAGCTGCCCATGAGCAGTTCTTC
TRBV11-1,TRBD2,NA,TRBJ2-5,CASSPGLAVGYQETQYF,TGTGCCAGCAGCCCAGGACTAGCGGTGGGGTACCAAGAGACCCAGTACTTC
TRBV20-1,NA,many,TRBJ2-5,CSATDLGSQETQYF,TGCAGTGCCACCGACCTCGGCAGCCAAGAGACCCAGTACTTC
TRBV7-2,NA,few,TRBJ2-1,CASSLGVRSSYNEQFF,TGTGCCAGCAGCTTAGGGGTCCGCAGCTCCTACAATGAGCAGTTCTTC
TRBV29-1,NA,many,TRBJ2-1,CSVAARLNEQFF,TGCAGCGTTGCCGCCAGGCTCAATGAGCAGTTCTTC
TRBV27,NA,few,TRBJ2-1,CASSLRRAGSSYNEQFF,TGTGCCAGCAGTCTCCGACGGGCGGGGTCTTCCTACAATGAGCAGTTCTTC